The source of this T cell receptor (beta chain) is a study of CD8 T cells in ankylosing spondylitis. Study-level findings and limits: Several of the motif variants were reported before in synovial fluid and blood from reactive arthritis. Relatively scarce in peripheral blood, disease-linked clones were CD8+. Matched ankylosing spondylitis synovial fluid reportedly contained a significantly enriched population of disease-linked clones.

MiXCR, applied by TCRdb to the 5' RACE reads, yields one record per CDR3 protein. The sample gives about 39,000 distinct CDR3 sequences, 3% of which show up once; 2.5% to 3% is in the top ten. This clonotype showed up many times. Its specificity is unknown. This CDR3 spans 15 amino acids. The chain carries TRBV21-1 and TRBJ1-1; TRBD1, as called in the table, went unchecked against the DNA. TRBV21-1 is classified as a pseudogene. Material: blood, either unsorted or a sorted T cell fraction (not recorded which). This TCR was sampled from a male donor with ankylosing spondylitis or in good health (not recorded which). CDR3 sequence (DNA): TGTGCCAGCAGCGCCACCCTGACCGTGAACACTGAAGCTTTCTTT. This codes for CASSATLTVNTEAFF.